The source of this T cell receptor beta chain is a study of blood T cell repertoires in COVID-19 (dated by TCRdb to 2020 to 2022). General notes on the study: Collaborator samples came from the United States, Italy and Spain and covered acute and convalescent phases of COVID-19. The prospective study material was composed of cDNA or gDNA derived from T cells, B-cell-depleted T cells, or PBMCs. Subjects who had been exposed to COVID-19, were actively infected with it, or had recovered from it provided the deeply sampled blood TCRbeta repertoires that made up the dataset. The repertoires were released in a freely available public database meant as a resource for research on the immune response to SARS-CoV-2. Samples were obtained from the ongoing ImmuneRACE study (first 160 participants) and from about 1,300 subjects provided by 6 global collaborators. Sample metadata almost always included a de-identified subject ID, COVID-19 status, age in years and sex. HLA class I and class II types, where available, came from metadata supplied by the sample provider rather than from assay-based typing.

Each collaborating institution followed its own protocols to collect whole blood in K2EDTA tubes. For TCRbeta analysis, collaborators shipped samples in one of three forms: frozen whole blood, isolated PBMCs, or DNA extracted from either of those sample types. Concerning this clone: Its antigen specificity is not known. No base-level quality is on record; no much larger clone is a single base apart.

TCRbeta CDR3 regions were amplified from genomic DNA using the immunoSEQ Assay, a bias-controlled multiplex PCR. For the original study's pipeline: The number of nucleated cells in each sample was estimated by amplification of reference gene primers within the assay. Sequence reads were collapsed and filtered to measure the absolute abundance of every unique TCRbeta CDR3 rearrangement. For each sample, productive Simpson clonality was calculated as the square root of Simpson's diversity index over productive rearrangements. TCRdb stores this immuneACCESS table with in-frame sequences only. Part of the clones is absent; in the studies checked, under half of the shortfall reflects unresolved V genes, and no reason is known for the rest. Clone size and the V and J calls come from that table; the DNA yielded D and trimming. In this sample the table shows 90,000 to 120,000 clones, roughly 90% of which occur a single time. Around 1% of the sample is in the top ten clones.

The CDR3 holds 17 amino acids from the cysteine to the phenylalanine. The retained sequence is limited to the CDR3, 51 bases, with the frame set at the first base. Here V drops 4 bases and J drops 4 bases, and the junction holds 7 bases not matched to any gene. The germline V gene (reference sequence) sets CDR1 to PRHDT and CDR2 to FYEKMQ. Overall study results and their limits: Clinical and demographic metadata were provided uncurated, with the amount varying by source and participant.

The TCR was taken from a man aged 60 to 69 with acute or convalescent COVID-19. The sequenced material came from peripheral blood. Recombination joined TRBV13 with TRBJ2-5, and TRBD2 aligns with 15 junction nucleotides. The DNA sequence is TGTGCCAGCAGCTCCGGACTAGCGGGAGGGCCGGGAGAGACCCAGTACTTC. Translated, it gives CASSSGLAGGPGETQYF. The CDR3, completed at both ends by the reference TRBV13 and TRBJ2-5 genes, gives the full variable domain AAGVIQSPRHLIKEKRETATLKCYPIPRHDTVYWYQQGPGQDPQFLISFYEKMQSDKGSIPDRFSAQQFSDYHSELNMSSLELGDSALYFCASSSGLAGGPGETQYFGPGTRLLVL.